This is a list of T cell receptor beta chains from one sample in a study of Ad26.COV2.S vaccination and SARS-CoV-2 variants. The method was immunoSEQ multiplex PCR; TCRdb's version includes in-frame clones alone and lacks a portion of them. The repertoire holds about 330,000 clones, with 90% as singletons. Sequenced material: peripheral blood, taken in a trial of Ad26.COV2.S vaccine versus placebo. Receptor source: a person aged 18-65 years who received the Ad26.COV2.S COVID-19 vaccine or a placebo. The CDR3 runs from the conserved cysteine through the conserved F or W. Each record gives: clone size, V gene, J gene, D gene, CDR3 DNA, CDR3 protein. D genes are given only for firm matches. The size field is filled for only some rows; it gives once, few, many or a size class.

clone size: NA; V gene: TRBV27; J gene: TRBJ2-3; D gene: NA; CDR3 DNA: TGTGCCAGCAGCCCAAGTGGCTCCGTTGGGGATACGCAGTATTTT; CDR3 protein: CASSPSGSVGDTQYF
clone size: NA; V gene: TRBV11-3; J gene: TRBJ2-1; D gene: NA; CDR3 DNA: TGTGCCACCGGGGCGGGACTCCCGTACAATGAGCAGTTCTTC; CDR3 protein: CATGAGLPYNEQFF
clone size: NA; V gene: TRBV29-1; J gene: TRBJ1-1; D gene: NA; CDR3 DNA: TGCAGCGGTGGGGGTGGCACTGAAGCTTTCTTT; CDR3 protein: CSGGGGTEAFF
clone size: NA; V gene: TRBV10-2; J gene: TRBJ1-1; D gene: NA; CDR3 DNA: TGCGCCAGCAGTACGGTCGTAAACACTGAAGCTTTCTTT; CDR3 protein: CASSTVVNTEAFF
clone size: NA; V gene: TRBV12-5; J gene: TRBJ1-2; D gene: NA; CDR3 DNA: TGTGCTAGTGGTTCCACCGAGGGGCCTAGGAACTATGGCTACACCTTC; CDR3 protein: CASGSTEGPRNYGYTF
clone size: NA; V gene: TRBV5-4; J gene: TRBJ2-7; D gene: NA; CDR3 DNA: TGTGCCAGCAGCTGGGCGGGCTACGAGCAGTACTTC; CDR3 protein: CASSWAGYEQYF
clone size: NA; V gene: TRBV5-1; J gene: TRBJ2-2; D gene: TRBD1; CDR3 DNA: TGCGCCAGTAACCCGCACCTGGGACAGAAGTACACCGGGGAGCTGTTTTTT; CDR3 protein: CASNPHLGQKYTGELFF
clone size: NA; V gene: TRBV19; J gene: TRBJ1-1; D gene: TRBD1; CDR3 DNA: TGTGCCAGTATCGGGGACAGGGTCGGGGAAGCTTTCTTT; CDR3 protein: CASIGDRVGEAFF
clone size: once; V gene: TRBV11-2; J gene: TRBJ2-5; D gene: NA; CDR3 DNA: TGTGCCAGCAGCTTAGGGCGGGGTTGGGAGGAGACCCAGTACTTC; CDR3 protein: CASSLGRGWEETQYF
clone size: NA; V gene: TRBV18; J gene: TRBJ2-3; D gene: TRBD2; CDR3 DNA: TGTGCCAGCTCACTACCGGGACTAGCGGGGTCCGGTACGCAGTATTTT; CDR3 protein: CASSLPGLAGSGTQYF
clone size: many; V gene: TRBV19; J gene: TRBJ1-2; D gene: TRBD1; CDR3 DNA: TGTGCCAGTAGTATTCTGCGGACAGGGGGGAACTATGGCTACACCTTC; CDR3 protein: CASSILRTGGNYGYTF
clone size: NA; V gene: TRBV4-2; J gene: TRBJ1-4; D gene: NA; CDR3 DNA: TGTGCCAGCAGCCCTAGTGACCGGGTAAACAATGAAAAACTGTTTTTT; CDR3 protein: CASSPSDRVNNEKLFF
clone size: once; V gene: TRBV7-2; J gene: TRBJ2-1; D gene: TRBD2; CDR3 DNA: TGTGCCAGCAGCGCCTTAGGCCCCCTAAGCGGGGTGTCGAATGAGCAGTTCTTC; CDR3 protein: CASSALGPLSGVSNEQFF
clone size: NA; V gene: TRBV5-1; J gene: TRBJ1-2; D gene: NA; CDR3 DNA: TGCGCCAGCAGCTTGACAGGACCTAACTATGGCTACACCTTC; CDR3 protein: CASSLTGPNYGYTF
clone size: NA; V gene: TRBV6-1; J gene: TRBJ1-2; D gene: NA; CDR3 DNA: TGTGCCAGCAGTGAATTCTTAGCGGATGGCTACACCTTC; CDR3 protein: CASSEFLADGYTF
clone size: NA; V gene: TRBV10-3; J gene: TRBJ2-5; D gene: TRBD2; CDR3 DNA: TGTGCCATCAGTGACGCGGGGGGTCGCTCGGAGACCCAGTACTTC; CDR3 protein: CAISDAGGRSETQYF